These T cell receptor beta chains were read from a single sample in a study of blood T cells in healthy people across ages. From the 5' RACE reads, TCRdb called clonotypes with MiXCR, one entry per CDR3 protein. The sample shows about 640,000 distinct CDR3 sequences, about 53% of them seen only once. Material for sequencing was blood. These receptors were obtained from a man aged 60-69 years in good health. Both conserved end residues are part of each CDR3. D genes are given only for firm matches. For some rows the clone size is stated as once, few or many, or as a class when expanded; others skip it.

v_call	d_call	clone_size	j_call	cdr3_aa	cdr3_nt
TRBV10-1	TRBD2	NA	TRBJ2-7	CASSVGLAGYNEQYF	TGCGCCAGCAGTGTCGGACTAGCGGGTTATAACGAGCAGTACTTC
TRBV5-6	TRBD1	NA	TRBJ2-1	CASSQGWDSLANEQFF	TGTGCCAGCAGCCAAGGATGGGACAGTTTGGCTAATGAGCAGTTCTTC
TRBV5-1	TRBD1	few	TRBJ2-2	CASAGTGDTGELFF	TGCGCCAGTGCCGGGACAGGGGATACCGGGGAGCTGTTTTTT
TRBV20-1	NA	NA	TRBJ1-2	CSASDGRSKANYGYTF	TGCAGTGCTAGTGACGGACGGAGTAAAGCTAACTATGGCTACACCTTC
TRBV6-5	TRBD1	NA	TRBJ2-1	CASSQGQGDEQFF	TGTGCCAGCAGTCAAGGACAGGGTGATGAGCAGTTCTTC
TRBV18	NA	NA	TRBJ2-7	CASSPLRGGSYEQYF	TGTGCCAGCTCACCACTGAGGGGTGGGTCCTACGAGCAGTACTTC
TRBV6-6	TRBD1	few	TRBJ1-1	CASSYPGTASEAFF	TGTGCCAGCAGTTACCCAGGGACAGCTTCTGAAGCTTTCTTT
TRBV5-1	TRBD2	NA	TRBJ2-1	CASHGGGSTTNEQFF	TGCGCCAGCCATGGGGGGGGGTCCACTACCAATGAGCAGTTCTTC
TRBV2	NA	few	TRBJ2-7	CASSELDYEQYF	TGTGCCAGCAGTGAACTGGATTACGAGCAGTACTTC
TRBV28	TRBD1	NA	TRBJ2-7	CASLRQGTYEQYF	TGTGCCAGCTTACGACAGGGGACCTACGAGCAGTACTTC
TRBV10-3	TRBD2	NA	TRBJ2-7	CAIRTGTSGGSYEQYF	TGTGCCATCAGGACCGGGACTAGCGGGGGCTCCTACGAGCAGTACTTC
TRBV20-1	TRBD1	NA	TRBJ2-7	CSAISPGTGFYEQYF	TGCAGTGCTATTAGCCCCGGGACAGGCTTCTACGAGCAGTACTTC
TRBV12-3/TRBV12-4	TRBD1	NA	TRBJ1-1	CASSRLGQGEAFF	TGTGCCAGCAGCCGCTTGGGACAGGGGGAAGCTTTCTTT
TRBV29-1	TRBD1	few	TRBJ1-1	CSSGPGGAGLNTEAFF	TGCAGCTCCGGGCCAGGGGGCGCTGGTTTAAACACTGAAGCTTTCTTT
TRBV7-2	TRBD2	NA	TRBJ2-4	CASSLVASGGDIQYF	TGTGCCAGCAGCTTAGTGGCTAGCGGGGGGGACATTCAGTACTTC
TRBV25-1	TRBD1	once	TRBJ2-1	CGSGRQGSDEQFF	TGTGGCAGCGGTAGACAGGGGTCTGACGAGCAGTTCTTC
TRBV3-1	TRBD1	NA	TRBJ1-2	CASSRGADRLFYGYTF	TGTGCCAGCAGCCGAGGGGCGGACAGGCTCTTCTATGGCTACACCTTC
TRBV2	TRBD1	once	TRBJ1-5	CASSEEGTGDQPQHF	TGTGCCAGCAGTGAAGAGGGGACAGGTGATCAGCCCCAGCATTTT
TRBV10-3	NA	NA	TRBJ1-2	CAIASGGNYGYTF	TGTGCCATAGCCTCTGGGGGTAACTATGGCTACACCTTC
TRBV5-5	NA	NA	TRBJ1-2	CASIKGANYGYTF	TGTGCCAGCATAAAAGGAGCTAACTATGGCTACACCTTC
TRBV5-8	NA	NA	TRBJ2-5	CASSSRVRQETQYF	TGTGCCAGCAGCTCCAGGGTTCGCCAAGAGACCCAGTACTTC
TRBV20-1	NA	NA	TRBJ2-5	CSASGAKWKETQYF	TGCAGTGCTAGTGGGGCTAAATGGAAAGAGACCCAGTACTTC
TRBV5-1	TRBD1	NA	TRBJ2-1	CASSPGTGLNEQFF	TGCGCCAGCAGCCCGGGGACAGGGCTAAATGAGCAGTTCTTC
TRBV2	NA	NA	TRBJ2-5	CATTSGSDRQETQYF	TGTGCCACAACATCAGGGTCAGATCGGCAAGAGACCCAGTACTTC
TRBV9	NA	NA	TRBJ1-1	CASSVAAGRGEAFF	TGTGCCAGCAGCGTAGCCGCAGGGCGGGGTGAAGCTTTCTTT
TRBV20-1	NA	few	TRBJ1-2	CSARDISLRAMDYTF	TGCAGTGCTAGAGATATTTCGCTCAGGGCTATGGACTACACCTTC
TRBV9	TRBD1	NA	TRBJ2-7	CASSASGQGWDEQYF	TGTGCCAGCAGCGCCTCCGGACAGGGTTGGGACGAGCAGTACTTC